This TCR beta chain was recovered during a study of shared clonotypes between healthy human individuals. Study at large: Donors had three CD4 naive, three CD4 memory, two CD8 naive and one CD8 memory plate apiece. Study-level results: The study sampled only blood, and tissue repertoires likely differ.

TCRdb's table, derived via immunoSEQ multiplex PCR, lists solely in-frame clones and lacks some. This sample has roughly 500,000 clones, with 96% found just once. Trimming pared 4 bases from V and 7 bases from J, leaving 22 bases between. CDR3 length: 15 residues. Germline V lookup: CDR1 GTSNPN, CDR2 SVGIG (reference sequence). The table lists this clone with a count of one. Antigen: not known. Sequencing was done on a sample of naive CD4+ T cells sorted from blood. The subset was: CD45RA+ positively selected. The chain joins TRBV30 to TRBJ1-1; D is ambiguous. The clonotype was recovered from a woman in her twenties or thirties in good health. This CDR3 reads CAWISQLGRVFEAFF. Written as DNA, the CDR3 is TGTGCCTGGATCTCACAGCTGGGTCGAGTCTTTGAAGCTTTCTTT.